The rows below give T cell receptor beta chains drawn from one sample of a study of blood T cell repertoires in COVID-19. Repertoires were generated with immunoSEQ multiplex PCR, while TCRdb's copy carries only in-frame clones and drops some. Of some 70,000 clones in the sample, about four fifths were seen once. The sequenced sample consisted of peripheral blood. Every receptor here comes from a man aged 50-59 years with COVID-19, enrolled during active disease. CDR3s include the opening cysteine and the closing phenylalanine or tryptophan. Fields, in order: D gene, V gene, J gene, clone size, CDR3 protein, CDR3 DNA. The D gene is left open where the match is weak. The size field is filled for only some rows; it gives once, few, many or a size class.

>TRBD2|TRBV7-3|TRBJ2-1|NA
CASSLTSRTSHYNEQFF
TGTGCCAGCAGCTTAACGTCAAGGACTAGTCACTACAATGAGCAGTTCTTC
>TRBD1|TRBV7-2|TRBJ1-1|NA
CASSSRGPTGVWSTEAFF
TGTGCCAGCAGCTCCCGTGGGCCGACAGGGGTTTGGAGCACTGAAGCTTTCTTT
>TRBD1|TRBV6-5|TRBJ2-7|NA
CASRPGQRTYEQYF
TGTGCCAGCAGGCCGGGACAGAGAACCTACGAGCAGTACTTC
>NA|TRBV10-3|TRBJ1-1|NA
CAISERGRDTEAFF
TGTGCCATCAGTGAGAGAGGGAGGGACACTGAAGCTTTCTTT
>TRBD2|TRBV4-1|TRBJ2-3|once
CASSQTLATGPDTQYF
TGCGCCAGCAGCCAGACACTAGCGACCGGTCCAGATACGCAGTATTTT
>NA|TRBV30|TRBJ1-2|NA
CAWTRDLGVPPGYTF
TGTGCCTGGACCCGGGACTTGGGGGTCCCGCCTGGCTACACCTTC
>TRBD2|TRBV19|TRBJ2-1|NA
CASSIGGGNNEQFF
TGTGCCAGTAGTATCGGGGGGGGAAACAATGAGCAGTTCTTC
>TRBD1|TRBV29-1|TRBJ1-2|NA
CSAADRGHNYGYTF
TGCAGCGCTGCTGACAGGGGGCATAACTATGGCTACACCTTC
>TRBD1|TRBV7-9|TRBJ1-1|few
CASSFTGEDAFF
TGTGCCAGCAGCTTTACAGGGGAGGATGCTTTCTTT
>NA|TRBV7-3|TRBJ1-1|NA
CASSLYGGRAEAFF
TGTGCCAGCAGCTTATATGGGGGCCGAGCTGAAGCTTTCTTT
>NA|TRBV5-1|TRBJ2-3|NA
CASSPDLDRMWDF
TGCGCCAGCAGCCCGGACCTAGACAGGATGTGGGATTTC
>TRBD1|TRBV3-1/TRBV3-2|TRBJ2-1|NA
CASSQRQGPSEQAVYNEQFF
TGTGCCAGCAGCCAACGACAGGGCCCCTCGGAGCAAGCCGTCTACAATGAGCAGTTCTTC
>TRBD2|TRBV2|TRBJ2-3|NA
CASSVTSGVTDTQYF
TGTGCCAGCAGTGTCACTAGCGGGGTCACAGATACGCAGTATTTT
>TRBD2|TRBV19|TRBJ2-3|NA
CASSIRLAADTQYF
TGTGCCAGTAGTATACGACTAGCGGCAGATACGCAGTATTTT
>TRBD1|TRBV5-1|TRBJ2-1|NA
CASSILTGVNEQFF
TGCGCCAGCAGCATATTGACAGGGGTCAATGAGCAGTTCTTC
>TRBD1|TRBV19|TRBJ1-2|NA
CASSTGTENYGYTF
TGTGCCAGTAGTACCGGGACAGAAAACTATGGCTACACCTTC
>NA|TRBV19|TRBJ1-5|once
CASSISADQPQHF
TGTGCCAGTAGTATTAGTGCTGATCAGCCCCAGCATTTT
>TRBD1|TRBV6-2/TRBV6-3|TRBJ2-2|NA
CASSVPGQGVGELFF
TGTGCCAGCAGTGTCCCGGGACAGGGCGTTGGGGAGCTGTTTTTT